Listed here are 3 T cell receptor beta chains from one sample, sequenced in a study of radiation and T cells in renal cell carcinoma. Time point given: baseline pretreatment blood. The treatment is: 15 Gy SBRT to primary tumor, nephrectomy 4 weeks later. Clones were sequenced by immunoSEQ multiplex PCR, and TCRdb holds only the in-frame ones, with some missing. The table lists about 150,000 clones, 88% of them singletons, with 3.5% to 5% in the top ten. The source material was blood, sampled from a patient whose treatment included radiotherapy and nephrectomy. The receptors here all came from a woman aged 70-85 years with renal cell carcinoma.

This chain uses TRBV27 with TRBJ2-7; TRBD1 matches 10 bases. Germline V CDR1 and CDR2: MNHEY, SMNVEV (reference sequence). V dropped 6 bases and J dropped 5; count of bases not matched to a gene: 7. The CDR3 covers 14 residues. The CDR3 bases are TGTGCCAGCAGGACAGGGGGCGCTCTCCACGAGCAGTACTTC. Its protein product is CASRTGGALHEQYF.

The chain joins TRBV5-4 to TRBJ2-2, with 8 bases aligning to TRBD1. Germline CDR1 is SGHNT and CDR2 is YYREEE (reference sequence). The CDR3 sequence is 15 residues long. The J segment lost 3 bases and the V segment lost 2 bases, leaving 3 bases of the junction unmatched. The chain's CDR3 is CASSFQGADTGELFF. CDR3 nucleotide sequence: TGTGCCAGCAGCTTCCAGGGGGCGGACACCGGGGAGCTGTTTTTT. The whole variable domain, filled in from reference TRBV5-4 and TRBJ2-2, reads ETGVTQSPTHLIKTRGQQVTLRCSSQSGHNTVSWYQQALGQGPQFIFQYYREEENGRGNFPPRFSGLQFPNYSSELNVNALELDDSALYLCASSFQGADTGELFFGEGSRLTVL.

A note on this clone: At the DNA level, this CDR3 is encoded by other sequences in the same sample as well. The CDR3 loop reads CASSFDGNSPLHF. In DNA, the CDR3 is TGTGCCAGCAGCTTCGACGGTAATTCACCCCTCCACTTT. The chain combines TRBV7-3 with TRBJ1-6; D is unresolved. This CDR3 has 13 amino acids. The germline V gene encodes CDR1 SGHTA and CDR2 FQGTGA. V lost 3 bases, J lost 6 bases, and 6 bases lay in between.